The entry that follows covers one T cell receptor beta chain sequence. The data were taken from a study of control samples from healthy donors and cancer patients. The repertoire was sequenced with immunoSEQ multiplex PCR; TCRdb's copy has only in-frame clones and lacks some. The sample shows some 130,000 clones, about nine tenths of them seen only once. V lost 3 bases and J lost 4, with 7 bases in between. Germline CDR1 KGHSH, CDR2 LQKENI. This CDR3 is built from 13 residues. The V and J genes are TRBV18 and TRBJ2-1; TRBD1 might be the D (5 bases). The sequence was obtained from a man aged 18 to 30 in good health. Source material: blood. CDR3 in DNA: TGTGCCAGCTCACCTGACAGATACAATGAGCAGTTCTTC. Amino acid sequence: CASSPDRYNEQFF.